This T cell receptor beta chain is from a study of T cell responses to AZD1222 COVID-19 vaccine. Study-level findings and limits: Spike-wide coverage was observed for vaccine-associated CD4 TCRs, with dominant responses at 160-218 and 743-854.

Generated by immunoSEQ multiplex PCR, the TCRdb table keeps only in-frame clones and is missing some. The sample lists 150,000 to 200,000 clones, 80% to 90% occurring once. Comment on this clone: Its cognate antigen is unknown.

This CDR3 spans 16 amino acids. Germline CDR1 reads LNHDA; CDR2 reads SQIVND (reference sequence). The V end was cut by 1 base, the J end by 3 bases, with 14 bases between. This sequence joins TRBV19 and TRBJ2-3; D uncertain. The source was peripheral blood, collected on day 0 of AZD1222 vaccination. The clonotype was recovered from an adult in good health. This chain's CDR3 is CASSIGTVFGTDTQYF. The DNA of the CDR3 is TGTGCCAGTAGTATAGGGACGGTGTTTGGTACAGATACGCAGTATTTT.